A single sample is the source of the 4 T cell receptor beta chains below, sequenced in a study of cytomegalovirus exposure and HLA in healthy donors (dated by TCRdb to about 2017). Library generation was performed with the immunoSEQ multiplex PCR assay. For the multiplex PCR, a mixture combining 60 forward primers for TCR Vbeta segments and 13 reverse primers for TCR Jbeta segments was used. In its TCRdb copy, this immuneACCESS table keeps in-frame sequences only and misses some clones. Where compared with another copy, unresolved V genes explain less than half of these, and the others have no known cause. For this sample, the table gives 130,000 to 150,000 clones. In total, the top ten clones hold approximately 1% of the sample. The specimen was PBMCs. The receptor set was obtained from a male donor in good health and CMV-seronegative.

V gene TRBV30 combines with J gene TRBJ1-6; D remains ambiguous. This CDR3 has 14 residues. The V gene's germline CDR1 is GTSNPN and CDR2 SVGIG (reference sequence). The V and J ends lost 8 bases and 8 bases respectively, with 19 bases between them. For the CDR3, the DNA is TGTGCCCTGGAGGTACAGTCTTTTTATTCACCCCTCCACTTT. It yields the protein CALEVQSFYSPLHF.

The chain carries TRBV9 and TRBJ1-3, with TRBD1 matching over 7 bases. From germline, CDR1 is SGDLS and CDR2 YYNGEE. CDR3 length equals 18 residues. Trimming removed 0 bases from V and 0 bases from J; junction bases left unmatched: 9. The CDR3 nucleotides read TGTGCCAGCAGCGTAGAGGAGGGGACAGATTTCTCTGGAAACACCATATATTTT. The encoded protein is CASSVEEGTDFSGNTIYF.

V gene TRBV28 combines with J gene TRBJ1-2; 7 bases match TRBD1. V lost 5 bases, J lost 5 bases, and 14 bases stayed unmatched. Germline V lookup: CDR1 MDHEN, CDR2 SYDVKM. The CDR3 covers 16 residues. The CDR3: CASSPRGGQALYGYTF. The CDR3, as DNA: TGTGCCAGCAGTCCCCGTGGCGGACAGGCCCTTTATGGCTACACCTTC.

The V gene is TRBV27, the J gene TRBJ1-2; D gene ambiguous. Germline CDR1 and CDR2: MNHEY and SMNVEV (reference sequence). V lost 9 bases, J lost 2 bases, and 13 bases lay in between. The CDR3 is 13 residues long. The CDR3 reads CASSLRENYGYTF. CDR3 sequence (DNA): TGTGCCAGTAGTCTACGGGAGAACTATGGCTACACCTTC.